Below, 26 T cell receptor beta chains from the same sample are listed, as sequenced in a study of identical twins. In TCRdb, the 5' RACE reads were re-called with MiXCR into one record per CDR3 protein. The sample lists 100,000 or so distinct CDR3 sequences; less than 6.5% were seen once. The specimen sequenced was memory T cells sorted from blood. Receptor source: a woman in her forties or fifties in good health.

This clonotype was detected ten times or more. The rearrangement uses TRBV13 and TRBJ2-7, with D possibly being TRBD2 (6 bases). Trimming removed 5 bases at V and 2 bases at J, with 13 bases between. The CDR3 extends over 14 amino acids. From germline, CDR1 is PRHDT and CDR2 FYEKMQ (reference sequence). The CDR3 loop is CASSPLRDAYEQYF. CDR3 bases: TGTGCCAGCAGCCCTCTGCGGGACGCCTACGAGCAGTACTTC. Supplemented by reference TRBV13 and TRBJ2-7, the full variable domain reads AAGVIQSPRHLIKEKRETATLKCYPIPRHDTVYWYQQGPGQDPQFLISFYEKMQSDKGSIPDRFSAQQFSDYHSELNMSSLELGDSALYFCASSPLRDAYEQYFGPGTRLTVT.

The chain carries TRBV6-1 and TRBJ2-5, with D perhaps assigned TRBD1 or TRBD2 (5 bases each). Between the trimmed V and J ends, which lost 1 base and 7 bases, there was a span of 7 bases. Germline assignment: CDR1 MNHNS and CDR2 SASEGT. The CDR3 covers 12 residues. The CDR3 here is CASSEGGGTQYF. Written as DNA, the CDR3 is TGTGCCAGCAGTGAAGGTGGGGGGACCCAGTACTTC.

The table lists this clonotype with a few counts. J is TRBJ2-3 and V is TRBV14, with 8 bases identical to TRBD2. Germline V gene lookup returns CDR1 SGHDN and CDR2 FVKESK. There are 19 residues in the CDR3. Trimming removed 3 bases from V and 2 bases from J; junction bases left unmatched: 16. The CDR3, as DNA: TGTGCCAGCAGCCAGATGGAAGCTCGGCTAGCGGGCCTCACAGATACGCAGTATTTT. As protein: CASSQMEARLAGLTDTQYF.

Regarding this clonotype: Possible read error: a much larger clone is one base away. The chain's CDR3 is CSANGGLPETQYF. As DNA, the CDR3 is TGCAGTGCTAATGGTGGTCTGCCAGAGACCCAGTACTTC. The chain couples TRBV20-1 to TRBJ2-5; no definite D call. Trimming cost V 4 bases and J 4 bases, with 13 bases left between them. The CDR3 runs to 13 residues. CDR1 and CDR2 from the germline V gene are DFQATT and SNEGSKA (reference sequence).

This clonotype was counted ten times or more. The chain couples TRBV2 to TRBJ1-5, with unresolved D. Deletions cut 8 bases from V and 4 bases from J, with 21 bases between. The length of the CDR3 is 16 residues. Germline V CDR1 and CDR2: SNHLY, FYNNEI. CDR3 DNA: TGTGCCAGCTCAGTGGGGTACCCGGGCCCAAATCAGCCCCAGCATTTT. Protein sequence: CASSVGYPGPNQPQHF.

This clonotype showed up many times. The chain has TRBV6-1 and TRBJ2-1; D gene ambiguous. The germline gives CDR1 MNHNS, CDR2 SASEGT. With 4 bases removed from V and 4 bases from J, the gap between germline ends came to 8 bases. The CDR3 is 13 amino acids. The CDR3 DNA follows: TGTGCCAGCAGTGTGTCAGATTACAATGAGCAGTTCTTC. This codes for CASSVSDYNEQFF.

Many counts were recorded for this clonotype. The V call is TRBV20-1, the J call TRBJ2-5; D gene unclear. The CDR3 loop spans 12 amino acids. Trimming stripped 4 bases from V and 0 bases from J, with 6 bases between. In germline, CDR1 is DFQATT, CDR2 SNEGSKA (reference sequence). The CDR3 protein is CSATVNQETQYF. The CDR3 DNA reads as TGCAGTGCTACTGTTAACCAAGAGACCCAGTACTTC.

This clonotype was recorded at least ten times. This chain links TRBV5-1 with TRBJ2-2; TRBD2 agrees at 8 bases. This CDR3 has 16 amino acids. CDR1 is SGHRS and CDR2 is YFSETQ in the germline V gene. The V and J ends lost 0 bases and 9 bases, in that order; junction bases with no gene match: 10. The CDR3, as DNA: TGCGCCAGCAGCTTGGTGCATGCGACTAGCGTCCGGGAGCTGTTTTTT. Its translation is CASSLVHATSVRELFF.

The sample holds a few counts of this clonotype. The CDR3 is CATSSDQTSNEQFF. CDR3 DNA sequence: TGTGCCACCAGCAGTGACCAGACCAGCAATGAGCAGTTCTTC. J is TRBJ2-1 and V is TRBV15; no clear D. This CDR3 comprises 14 residues. V was clipped by 3 bases and J by 6 bases, with 12 bases between them. CDR1 LNHNV and CDR2 YYDKDF come from the germline V gene (reference sequence).

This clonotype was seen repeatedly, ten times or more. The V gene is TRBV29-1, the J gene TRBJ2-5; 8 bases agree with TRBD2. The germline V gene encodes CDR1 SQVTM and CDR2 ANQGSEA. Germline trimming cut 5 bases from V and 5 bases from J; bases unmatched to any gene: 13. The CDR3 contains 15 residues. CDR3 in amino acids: CSVSLGSGVQETQYF. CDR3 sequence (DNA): TGCAGCGTTTCCCTAGGTAGCGGGGTCCAGGAGACCCAGTACTTC.

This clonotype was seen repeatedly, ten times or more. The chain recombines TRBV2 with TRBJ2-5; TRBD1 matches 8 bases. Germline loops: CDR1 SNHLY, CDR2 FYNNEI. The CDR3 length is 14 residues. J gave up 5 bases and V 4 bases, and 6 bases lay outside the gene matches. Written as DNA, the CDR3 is TGTGCCAGCAGTGTTCAGGGGGCGGGGGAGACCCAGTACTTC. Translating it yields CASSVQGAGETQYF.

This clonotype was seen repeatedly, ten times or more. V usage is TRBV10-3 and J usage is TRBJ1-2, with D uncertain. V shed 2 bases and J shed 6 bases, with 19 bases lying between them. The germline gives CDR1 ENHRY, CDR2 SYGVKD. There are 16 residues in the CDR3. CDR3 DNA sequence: TGTGCCATCAGTGAGACCTCCCCGGGATCATTAGATGGCTACACCTTC. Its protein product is CAISETSPGSLDGYTF.

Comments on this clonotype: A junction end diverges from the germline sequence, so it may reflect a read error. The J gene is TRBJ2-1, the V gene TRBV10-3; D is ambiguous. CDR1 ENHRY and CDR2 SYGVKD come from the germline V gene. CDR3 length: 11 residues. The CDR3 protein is CAIRGDNELFF. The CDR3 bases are TGTGCCATCAGGGGTGACAATGAGCTGTTCTTC.

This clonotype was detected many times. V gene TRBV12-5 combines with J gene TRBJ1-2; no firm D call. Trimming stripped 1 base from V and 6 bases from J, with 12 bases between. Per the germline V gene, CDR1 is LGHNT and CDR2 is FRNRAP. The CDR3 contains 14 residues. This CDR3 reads CASGLDLAMDGYTF. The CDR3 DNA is TGTGCTAGTGGTTTGGATTTGGCTATGGATGGCTACACCTTC. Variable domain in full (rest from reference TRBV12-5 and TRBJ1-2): DARVTQTPRHKVTEMGQEVTMRCQPILGHNTVFWYRQTMMQGLELLAYFRNRAPLDDSGMPKDRFSAEMPDATLATLKIQPSEPRDSAVYFCASGLDLAMDGYTFGSGTRLTVV.

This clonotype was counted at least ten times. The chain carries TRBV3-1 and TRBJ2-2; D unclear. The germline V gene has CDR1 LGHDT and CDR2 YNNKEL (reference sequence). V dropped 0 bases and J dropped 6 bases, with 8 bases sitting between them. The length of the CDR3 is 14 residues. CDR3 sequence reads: CASSQETSSGELFF. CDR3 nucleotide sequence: TGTGCCAGCAGCCAAGAAACGAGTTCCGGGGAGCTGTTTTTT.

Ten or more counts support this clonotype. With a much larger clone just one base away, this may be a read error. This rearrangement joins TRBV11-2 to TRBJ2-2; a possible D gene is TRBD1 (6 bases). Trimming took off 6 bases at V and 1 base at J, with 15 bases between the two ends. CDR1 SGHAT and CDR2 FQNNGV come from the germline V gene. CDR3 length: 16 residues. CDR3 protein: CASRPRAGVNTGELFF. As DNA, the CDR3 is TGTGCCAGCAGACCTAGGGCAGGGGTGAACACCGGGGAGCTGTTTTTT.

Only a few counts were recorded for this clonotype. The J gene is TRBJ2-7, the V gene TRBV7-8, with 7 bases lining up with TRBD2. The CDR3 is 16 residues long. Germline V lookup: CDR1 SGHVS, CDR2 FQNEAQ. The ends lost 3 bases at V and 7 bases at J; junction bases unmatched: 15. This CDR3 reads CASSLGRLVGRDEQYF. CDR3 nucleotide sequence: TGTGCCAGCAGCTTGGGGAGACTAGTGGGGAGGGATGAGCAGTACTTC.

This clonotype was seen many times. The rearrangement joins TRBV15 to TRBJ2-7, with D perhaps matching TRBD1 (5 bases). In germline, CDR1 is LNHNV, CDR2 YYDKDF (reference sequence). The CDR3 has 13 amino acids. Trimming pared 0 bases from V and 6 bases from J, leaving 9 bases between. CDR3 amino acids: CATSRDQGTEQYV. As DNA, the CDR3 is TGTGCCACCAGCAGAGATCAGGGAACCGAGCAGTACGTC.

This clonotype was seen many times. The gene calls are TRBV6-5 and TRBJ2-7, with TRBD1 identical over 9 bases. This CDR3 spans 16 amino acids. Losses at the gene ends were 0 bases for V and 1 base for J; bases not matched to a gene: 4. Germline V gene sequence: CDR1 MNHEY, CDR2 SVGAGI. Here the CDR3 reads CASSYSGTGLSYEQYF. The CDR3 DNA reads TGTGCCAGCAGTTACTCAGGGACAGGGCTATCCTACGAGCAGTACTTC.

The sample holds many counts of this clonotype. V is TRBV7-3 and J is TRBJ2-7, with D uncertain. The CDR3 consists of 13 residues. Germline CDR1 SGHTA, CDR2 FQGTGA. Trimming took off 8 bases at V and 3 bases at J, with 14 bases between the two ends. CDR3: CASARTAVYEQYF. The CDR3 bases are TGTGCCAGCGCTAGGACGGCTGTCTACGAGCAGTACTTC. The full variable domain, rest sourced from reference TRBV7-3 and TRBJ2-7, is GAGVSQTPSNKVTEKGKYVELRCDPISGHTALYWYRQSLGQGPEFLIYFQGTGAADDSGLPNDRFFAVRPEGSVSTLKIQRTERGDSAVYLCASARTAVYEQYFGPGTRLTVT.

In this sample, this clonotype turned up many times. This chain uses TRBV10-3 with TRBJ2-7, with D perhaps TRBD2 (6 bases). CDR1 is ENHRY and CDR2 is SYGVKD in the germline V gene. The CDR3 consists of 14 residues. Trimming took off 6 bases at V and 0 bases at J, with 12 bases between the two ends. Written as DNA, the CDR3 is TGTGCCATCAGAGGGGACTCGAGCTCCTACGAGCAGTACTTC. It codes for CAIRGDSSSYEQYF.

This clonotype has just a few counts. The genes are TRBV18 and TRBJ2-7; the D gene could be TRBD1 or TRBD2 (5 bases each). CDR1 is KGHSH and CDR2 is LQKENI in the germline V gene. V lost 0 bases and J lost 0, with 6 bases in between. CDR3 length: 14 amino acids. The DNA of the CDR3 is TGTGCCAGCTCACCACCCGGGACCTCCTACGAGCAGTACTTC. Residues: CASSPPGTSYEQYF.

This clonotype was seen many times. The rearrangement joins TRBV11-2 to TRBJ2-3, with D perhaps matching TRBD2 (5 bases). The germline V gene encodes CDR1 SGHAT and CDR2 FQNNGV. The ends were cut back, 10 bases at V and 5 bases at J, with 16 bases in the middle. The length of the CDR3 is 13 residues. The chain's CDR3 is CATAVGSKDTQYF. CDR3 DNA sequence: TGTGCCACCGCGGTGGGGAGTAAAGATACGCAGTATTTT.

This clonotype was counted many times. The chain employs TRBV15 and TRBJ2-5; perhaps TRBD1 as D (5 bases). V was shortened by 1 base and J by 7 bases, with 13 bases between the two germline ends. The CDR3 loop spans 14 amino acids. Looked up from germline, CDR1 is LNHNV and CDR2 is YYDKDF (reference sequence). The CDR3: CATSRGQSSGTQYF. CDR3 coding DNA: TGTGCCACCAGCAGAGGACAGTCTTCCGGGACCCAGTACTTC.

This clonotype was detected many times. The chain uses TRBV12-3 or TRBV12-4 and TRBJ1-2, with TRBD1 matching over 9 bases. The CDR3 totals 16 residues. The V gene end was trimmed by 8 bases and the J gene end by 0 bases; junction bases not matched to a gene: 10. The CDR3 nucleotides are TGTGCCAGCGCCCGACAGGGGGAAAGGTCTAACTATGGCTACACCTTC. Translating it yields CASARQGERSNYGYTF.

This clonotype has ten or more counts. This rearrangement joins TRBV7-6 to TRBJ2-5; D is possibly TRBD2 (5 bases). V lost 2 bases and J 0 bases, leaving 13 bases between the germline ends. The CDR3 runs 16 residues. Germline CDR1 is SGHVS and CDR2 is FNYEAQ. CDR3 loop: CASSLSYGIDQETQYF. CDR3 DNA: TGTGCCAGCAGCTTATCGTACGGGATCGACCAAGAGACCCAGTACTTC.